Listed below are T cell receptor beta chains from one sample, sequenced in a study of blood T cell repertoires in COVID-19. Method: immunoSEQ multiplex PCR; TCRdb's copy keeps in-frame clones and lacks some. This sample yields some 270,000 clones, of which around 91% are seen a single time; under 2.5% belongs to the top ten. The sequenced material came from peripheral blood. Source of these receptors: a woman aged 55-75 years with COVID-19, enrolled during active disease. Both conserved end residues are part of each CDR3. Each record gives: clone size, D gene, V gene, J gene, CDR3 DNA, CDR3 protein. D genes are given only for firm matches. Some rows mark clone size as missing; the rest say once, few, many or name a class of expanded clone.

size: -
D: -
V: TRBV6-5
J: TRBJ1-1
DNA: TGTGCCAGCAATGGATGGTGGAGGAACACTGAAGCTTTCTTT
CDR3: CASNGWWRNTEAFF

size: many
D: TRBD1
V: TRBV11-2
J: TRBJ1-1
DNA: TGTGCCAGCAGCTTAGAGGGGACAGGGGCTGAAGCTTTCTTT
CDR3: CASSLEGTGAEAFF

size: -
D: -
V: TRBV19
J: TRBJ2-2
DNA: TGTGCCAGTAGTATACCGGGCCTCTCCCCGGGGACCGGGGAGCTGTTTTTT
CDR3: CASSIPGLSPGTGELFF

size: -
D: TRBD1
V: TRBV6-2/TRBV6-3
J: TRBJ1-6
DNA: TGTGCCAGCAGTGACCCCGGGACAGCCTATAATTCACCCCTCCACTTT
CDR3: CASSDPGTAYNSPLHF

size: once
D: TRBD2
V: TRBV9
J: TRBJ2-3
DNA: TGTGCCAGCAGCCGGGCTGGGGGAGGGAATACGCAGTATTTT
CDR3: CASSRAGGGNTQYF

size: once
D: TRBD1
V: TRBV4-2
J: TRBJ2-7
DNA: TGTGCCAGCAGCCAAGGAAGGGACAGGTCATACGAGCAGTACTTC
CDR3: CASSQGRDRSYEQYF

size: few
D: -
V: TRBV30
J: TRBJ1-2
DNA: TGTGCCTGGAATGGGGGGGCCATCTCCTATGGCTACACCTTC
CDR3: CAWNGGAISYGYTF

size: once
D: -
V: TRBV6-5
J: TRBJ1-1
DNA: TGTGCCACCGATTCCCTCAGCTGGGGACTCACTGAAGCTTTCTTT
CDR3: CATDSLSWGLTEAFF

size: -
D: TRBD1
V: TRBV9
J: TRBJ1-1
DNA: TGTGCCAGCAGCGAACCAGCGGACAGGGTCTTCACTGAAGCTTTCTTT
CDR3: CASSEPADRVFTEAFF

size: -
D: -
V: TRBV11-3
J: TRBJ1-1
DNA: TGTGCCAGCAGCTTAGGTCGACATCATGAAGCTTTCTTT
CDR3: CASSLGRHHEAFF

size: -
D: -
V: TRBV29-1
J: TRBJ2-1
DNA: TGCAGCGTTGGGGGCAGTGACTCCTACAATGAGCAGTTCTTC
CDR3: CSVGGSDSYNEQFF

size: -
D: TRBD1
V: TRBV10-3
J: TRBJ1-1
DNA: TGTGCCATCAGTGGCCAATCAGGGGGAACTGAAGCTTTCTTT
CDR3: CAISGQSGGTEAFF

size: -
D: -
V: TRBV27
J: TRBJ1-2
DNA: TGTGCCAGCAGTTTATCGGGCAGGTACTATGGCTACACCTTC
CDR3: CASSLSGRYYGYTF

size: -
D: -
V: TRBV29-1
J: TRBJ2-7
DNA: TGCAGCGTGGGGGGTGGTTCGAGGGAGCAGTACTTC
CDR3: CSVGGGSREQYF

size: -
D: TRBD2
V: TRBV18
J: TRBJ2-1
DNA: TGTGCCAGCTCACCACGCACTAGCGGAGTTAATGAGCAGTTCTTC
CDR3: CASSPRTSGVNEQFF

size: once
D: -
V: TRBV6-5
J: TRBJ1-2
DNA: TGTGCCAGCAGTTACTCGGAGCTATCTAACTATGGCTACACCTTC
CDR3: CASSYSELSNYGYTF

size: -
D: TRBD1
V: TRBV5-4
J: TRBJ1-1
DNA: TGTGCCAGCAGCTTGGGAGCAGGGGGCAAGACTGAAGCTTTCTTT
CDR3: CASSLGAGGKTEAFF

size: -
D: -
V: TRBV5-5
J: TRBJ2-7
DNA: TGTGCCAGCAGCTTAACAGGGTTCTACGAGCAGTACTTC
CDR3: CASSLTGFYEQYF

size: few
D: -
V: TRBV9
J: TRBJ1-1
DNA: TGTGCCAGCAGCCCCTCCCCCCCTGTGGCTTTCTTT
CDR3: CASSPSPPVAFF

size: -
D: TRBD1
V: TRBV9
J: TRBJ2-3
DNA: TGTGCCAGCAGCGCCAACCAAATACAGGGGTTAGCGCAGTATTTT
CDR3: CASSANQIQGLAQYF

size: -
D: -
V: TRBV5-1
J: TRBJ1-1
DNA: TGCGCCAGCAGCTTGGACCGGGGGTACACTGAAGCTTTCTTT
CDR3: CASSLDRGYTEAFF

size: -
D: TRBD1
V: TRBV11-3
J: TRBJ2-7
DNA: TGTGCCAGCAGCACCCAGGACAGGGGCGAGCAGTACTTC
CDR3: CASSTQDRGEQYF